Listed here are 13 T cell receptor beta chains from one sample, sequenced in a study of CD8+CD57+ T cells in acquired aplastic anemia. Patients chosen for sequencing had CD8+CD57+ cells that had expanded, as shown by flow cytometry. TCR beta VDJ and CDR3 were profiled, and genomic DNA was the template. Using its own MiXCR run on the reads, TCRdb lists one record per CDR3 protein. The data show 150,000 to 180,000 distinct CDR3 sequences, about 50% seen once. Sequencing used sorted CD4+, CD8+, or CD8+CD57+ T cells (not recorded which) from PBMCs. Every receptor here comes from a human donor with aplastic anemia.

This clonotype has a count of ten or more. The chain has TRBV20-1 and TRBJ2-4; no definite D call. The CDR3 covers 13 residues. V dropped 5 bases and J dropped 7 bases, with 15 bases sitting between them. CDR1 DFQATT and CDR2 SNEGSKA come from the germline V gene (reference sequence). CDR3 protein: CSAPHMGRNIQYF. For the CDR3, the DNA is TGCAGTGCTCCACATATGGGCCGGAACATTCAGTACTTC.

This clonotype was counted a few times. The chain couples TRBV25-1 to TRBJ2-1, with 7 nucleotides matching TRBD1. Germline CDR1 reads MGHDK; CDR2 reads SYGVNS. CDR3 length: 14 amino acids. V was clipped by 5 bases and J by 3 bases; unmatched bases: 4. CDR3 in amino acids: CASSSRQGYNEQFF. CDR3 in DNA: TGTGCCAGCAGTTCAAGACAGGGCTACAATGAGCAGTTCTTC.

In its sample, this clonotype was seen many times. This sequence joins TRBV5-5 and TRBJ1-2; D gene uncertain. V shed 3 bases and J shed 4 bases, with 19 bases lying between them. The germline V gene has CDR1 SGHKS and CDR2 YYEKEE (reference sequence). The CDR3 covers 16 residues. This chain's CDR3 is CASSSTRSSAAYGYTF. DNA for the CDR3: TGTGCCAGCAGCTCTACCAGGAGCAGCGCAGCCTATGGCTACACCTTC.

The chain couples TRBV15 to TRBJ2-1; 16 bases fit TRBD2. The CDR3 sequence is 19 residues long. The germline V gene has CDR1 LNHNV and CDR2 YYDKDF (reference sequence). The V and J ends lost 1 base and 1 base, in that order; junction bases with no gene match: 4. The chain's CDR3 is CATSRGGTSGGVSYNEQFF. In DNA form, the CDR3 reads TGTGCCACCAGCAGAGGTGGGACTAGCGGGGGGGTTTCCTACAATGAGCAGTTCTTC.

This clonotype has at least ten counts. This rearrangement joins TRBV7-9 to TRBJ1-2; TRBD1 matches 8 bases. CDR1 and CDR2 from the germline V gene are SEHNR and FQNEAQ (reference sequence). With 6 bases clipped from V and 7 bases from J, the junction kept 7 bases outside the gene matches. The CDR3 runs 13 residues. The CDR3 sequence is CASSSGTGSGYTF. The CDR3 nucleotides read TGTGCCAGCAGTTCTGGGACAGGTAGTGGCTACACCTTC.

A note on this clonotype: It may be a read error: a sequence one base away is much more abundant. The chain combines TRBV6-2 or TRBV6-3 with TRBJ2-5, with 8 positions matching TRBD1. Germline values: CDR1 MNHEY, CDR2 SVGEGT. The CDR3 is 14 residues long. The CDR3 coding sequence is TGTGCCGGCAGTAGGACAGGGATTCAAGAGACCCAGTACTTC. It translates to CAGSRTGIQETQYF.

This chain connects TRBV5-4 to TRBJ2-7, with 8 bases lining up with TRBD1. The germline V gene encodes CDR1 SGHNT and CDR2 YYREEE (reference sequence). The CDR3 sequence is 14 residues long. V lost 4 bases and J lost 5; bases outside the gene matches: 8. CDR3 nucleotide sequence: TGTGCCAGCAGCGGCGGACAGGGAAGGCACGAGCAGTACTTC. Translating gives CASSGGQGRHEQYF.

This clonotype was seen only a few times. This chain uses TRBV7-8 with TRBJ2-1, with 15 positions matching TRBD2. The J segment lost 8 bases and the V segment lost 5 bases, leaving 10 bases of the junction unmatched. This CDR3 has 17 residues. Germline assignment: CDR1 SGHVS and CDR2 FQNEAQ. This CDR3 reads CASSLRGLAGGQHEQFF. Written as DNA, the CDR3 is TGTGCCAGCAGCCTCCGCGGACTAGCGGGGGGGCAGCATGAGCAGTTCTTC.

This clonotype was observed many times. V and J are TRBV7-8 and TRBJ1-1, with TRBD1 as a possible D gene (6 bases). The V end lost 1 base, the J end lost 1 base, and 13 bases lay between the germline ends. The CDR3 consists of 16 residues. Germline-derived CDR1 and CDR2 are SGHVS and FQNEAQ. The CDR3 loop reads CASSLVQGSWNTEAFF. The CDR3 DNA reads TGTGCCAGCAGCTTAGTACAGGGCTCGTGGAACACTGAAGCTTTCTTT. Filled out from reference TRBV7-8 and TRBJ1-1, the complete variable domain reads GAGVSQSPRYKVAKRGQDVALRCDPISGHVSLFWYQQALGQGPEFLTYFQNEAQLDKSGLPSDRFFAERPEGSVSTLKIQRTQQEDSAVYLCASSLVQGSWNTEAFFGQGTRLTVV.

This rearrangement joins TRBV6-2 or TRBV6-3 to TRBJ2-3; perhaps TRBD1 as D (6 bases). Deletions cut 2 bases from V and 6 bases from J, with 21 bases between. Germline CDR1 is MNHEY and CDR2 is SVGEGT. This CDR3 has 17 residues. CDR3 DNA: TGTGCCAGCAGTTACCCCTATACAGGGAGACTCACGGATACGCAGTATTTT. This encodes CASSYPYTGRLTDTQYF.

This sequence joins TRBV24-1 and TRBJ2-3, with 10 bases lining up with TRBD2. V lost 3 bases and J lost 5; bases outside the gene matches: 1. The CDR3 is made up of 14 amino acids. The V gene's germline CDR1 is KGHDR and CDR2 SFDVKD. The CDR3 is CATSDPSGRDTQYF. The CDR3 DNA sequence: TGTGCCACCAGTGATCCTAGCGGGAGAGATACGCAGTATTTT.

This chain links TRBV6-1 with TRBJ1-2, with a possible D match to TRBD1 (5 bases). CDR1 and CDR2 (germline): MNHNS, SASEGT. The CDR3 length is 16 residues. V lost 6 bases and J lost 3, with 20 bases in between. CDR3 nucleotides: TGTGCCAGCAGCTGGAGCTGGCGCCAGACAGACTATGGCTACACCTTC. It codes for CASSWSWRQTDYGYTF.

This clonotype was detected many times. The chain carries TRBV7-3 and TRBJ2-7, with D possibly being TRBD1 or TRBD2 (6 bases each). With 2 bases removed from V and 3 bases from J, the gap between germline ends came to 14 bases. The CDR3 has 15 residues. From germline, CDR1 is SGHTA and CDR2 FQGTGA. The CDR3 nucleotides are TGTGCCAGCAGCTTAGGAGGGGGGCCATTCTACGAGCAGTACTTC. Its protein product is CASSLGGGPFYEQYF.